This T cell receptor beta chain is drawn from a study of blood T cell repertoires in COVID-19. As for the study in general: The cDNA or gDNA used as material had been derived from T cells, B-cell-depleted T cells, or PBMCs.

In the original processing: Reference gene primer amplification gave nucleated cell count estimates. The repertoire was sequenced with immunoSEQ multiplex PCR; TCRdb's copy has only in-frame clones and lacks some. V and J calls and clone size are those listed in that table; D and trimming were worked out from the DNA. The sample has about 320,000 clones; around 85% are singletons. Germline V CDR1 and CDR2: LNHNV, YYDKDF (reference sequence). This CDR3 has 12 residues. The ends were cut back, 6 bases at V and 7 bases at J, with 12 bases in the middle. Sequencing was done on a sample of peripheral blood. The source of this sequence is a human donor in a cohort sampled during active COVID-19. This chain uses TRBV15 with TRBJ1-1, with D hard to call. CDR3 loop: CATRASAREAFF. For the CDR3, the DNA is TGTGCCACCAGGGCTAGTGCCCGTGAAGCTTTCTTT.